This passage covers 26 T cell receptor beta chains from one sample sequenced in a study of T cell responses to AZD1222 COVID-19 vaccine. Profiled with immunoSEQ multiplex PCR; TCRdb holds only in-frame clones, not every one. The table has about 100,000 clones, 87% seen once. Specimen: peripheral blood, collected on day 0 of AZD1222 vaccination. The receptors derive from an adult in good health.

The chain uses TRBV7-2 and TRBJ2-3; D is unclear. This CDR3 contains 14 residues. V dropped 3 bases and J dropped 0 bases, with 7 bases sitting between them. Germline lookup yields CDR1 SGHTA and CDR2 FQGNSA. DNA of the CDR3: TGTGCCAGCAGCTTGGGTCATAGCACAGATACGCAGTATTTT. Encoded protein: CASSLGHSTDTQYF.

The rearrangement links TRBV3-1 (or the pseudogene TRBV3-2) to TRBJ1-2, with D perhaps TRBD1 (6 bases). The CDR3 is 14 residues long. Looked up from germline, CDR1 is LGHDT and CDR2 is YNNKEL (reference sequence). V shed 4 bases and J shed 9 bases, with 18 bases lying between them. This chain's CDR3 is CASSPAQGNPRYTF. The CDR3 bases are TGTGCCAGCAGCCCAGCTCAGGGGAACCCTCGCTACACCTTC.

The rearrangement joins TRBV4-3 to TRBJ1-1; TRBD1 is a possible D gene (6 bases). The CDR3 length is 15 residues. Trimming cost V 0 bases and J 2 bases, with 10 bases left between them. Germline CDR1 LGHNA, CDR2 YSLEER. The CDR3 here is CASSQDQGTNTEAFF. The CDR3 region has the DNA TGCGCCAGCAGCCAAGATCAGGGGACAAACACTGAAGCTTTCTTT.

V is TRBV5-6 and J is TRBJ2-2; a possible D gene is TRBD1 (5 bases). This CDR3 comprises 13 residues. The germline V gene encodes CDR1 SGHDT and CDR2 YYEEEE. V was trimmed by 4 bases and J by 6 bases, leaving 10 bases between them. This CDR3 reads CASSSRVSGELFF. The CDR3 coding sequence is TGTGCCAGCAGCAGCAGGGTTTCCGGGGAGCTGTTTTTT. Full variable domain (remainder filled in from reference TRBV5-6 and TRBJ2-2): DAGVTQSPTHLIKTRGQQVTLRCSPKSGHDTVSWYQQALGQGPQFIFQYYEEEERQRGNFPDRFSGHQFPNYSSELNVNALLLGDSALYLCASSSRVSGELFFGEGSRLTVL.

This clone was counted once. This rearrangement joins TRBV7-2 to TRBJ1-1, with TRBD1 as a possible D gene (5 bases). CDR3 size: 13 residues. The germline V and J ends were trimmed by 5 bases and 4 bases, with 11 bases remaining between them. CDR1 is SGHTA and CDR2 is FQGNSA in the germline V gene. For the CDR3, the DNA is TGTGCCAGCAGCGCAGGGAAGGGCACTGAAGCTTTCTTT. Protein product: CASSAGKGTEAFF.

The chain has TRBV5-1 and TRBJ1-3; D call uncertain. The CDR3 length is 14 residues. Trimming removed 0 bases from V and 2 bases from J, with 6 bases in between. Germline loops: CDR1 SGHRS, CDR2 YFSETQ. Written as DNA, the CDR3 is TGCGCCAGCAGCTTGGATGCGGCTGGAAACACCATATATTTT. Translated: CASSLDAAGNTIYF.

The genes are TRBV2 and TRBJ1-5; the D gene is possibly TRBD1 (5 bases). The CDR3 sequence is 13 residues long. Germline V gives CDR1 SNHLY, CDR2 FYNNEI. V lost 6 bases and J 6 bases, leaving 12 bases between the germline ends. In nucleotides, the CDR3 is TGTGCCAGCAGCTTCAAGGACACTCAGCCCCAGCATTTT. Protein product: CASSFKDTQPQHF.

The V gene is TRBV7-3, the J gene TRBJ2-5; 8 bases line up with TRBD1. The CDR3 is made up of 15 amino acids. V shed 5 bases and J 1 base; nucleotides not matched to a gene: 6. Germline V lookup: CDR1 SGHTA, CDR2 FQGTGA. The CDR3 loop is CASSPDRGRQETQYF. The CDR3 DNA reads TGTGCCAGCAGCCCCGACAGGGGACGCCAAGAGACCCAGTACTTC.

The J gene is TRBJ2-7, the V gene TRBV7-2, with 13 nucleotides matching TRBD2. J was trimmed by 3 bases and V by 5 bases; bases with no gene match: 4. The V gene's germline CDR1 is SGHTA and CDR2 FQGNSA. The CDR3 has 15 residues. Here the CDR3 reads CASSLTSGRVYEQYF. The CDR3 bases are TGTGCCAGCAGCCTAACTAGCGGGAGGGTCTACGAGCAGTACTTC. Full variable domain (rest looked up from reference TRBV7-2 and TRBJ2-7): GAGVSQSPSNKVTEKGKDVELRCDPISGHTALYWYRQSLGQGLEFLIYFQGNSAPDKSGLPSDRFSAERTGGSVSTLTIQRTQQEDSAVYLCASSLTSGRVYEQYFGPGTRLTVT.

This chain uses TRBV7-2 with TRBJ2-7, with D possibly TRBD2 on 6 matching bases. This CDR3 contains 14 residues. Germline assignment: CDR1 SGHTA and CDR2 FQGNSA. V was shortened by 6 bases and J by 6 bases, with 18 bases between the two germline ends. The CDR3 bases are TGTGCCAGCAGTGCCGGGACTGTCCGCGGCGAGCAGTACTTC. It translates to CASSAGTVRGEQYF.

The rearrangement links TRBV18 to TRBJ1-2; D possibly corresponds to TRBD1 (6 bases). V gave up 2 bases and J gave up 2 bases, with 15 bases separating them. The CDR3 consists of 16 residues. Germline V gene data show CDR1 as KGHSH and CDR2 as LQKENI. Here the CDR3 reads CASSPNSQGGNYGYTF. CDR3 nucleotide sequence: TGTGCCAGCTCACCAAATTCACAGGGAGGGAACTATGGCTACACCTTC.

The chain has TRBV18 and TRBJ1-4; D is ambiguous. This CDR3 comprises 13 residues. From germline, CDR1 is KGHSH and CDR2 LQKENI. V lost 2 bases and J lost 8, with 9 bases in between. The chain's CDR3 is CASSPGEGEKLFF. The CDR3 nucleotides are TGTGCCAGCTCACCAGGGGAAGGGGAAAAACTGTTTTTT.

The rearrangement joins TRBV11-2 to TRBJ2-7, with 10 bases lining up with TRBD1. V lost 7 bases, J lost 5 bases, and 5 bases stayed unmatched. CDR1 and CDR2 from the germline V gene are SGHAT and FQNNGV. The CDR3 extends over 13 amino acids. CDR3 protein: CASTYGTGDEQYF. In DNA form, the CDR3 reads TGTGCCAGCACCTACGGGACAGGGGACGAGCAGTACTTC.

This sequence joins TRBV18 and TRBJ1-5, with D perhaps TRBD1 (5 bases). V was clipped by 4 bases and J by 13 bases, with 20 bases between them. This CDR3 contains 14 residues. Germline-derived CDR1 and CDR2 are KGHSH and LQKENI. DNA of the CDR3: TGTGCCAGCTCACAACAAGGGCGGGGCGACGGGCAGCATTTT. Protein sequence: CASSQQGRGDGQHF.

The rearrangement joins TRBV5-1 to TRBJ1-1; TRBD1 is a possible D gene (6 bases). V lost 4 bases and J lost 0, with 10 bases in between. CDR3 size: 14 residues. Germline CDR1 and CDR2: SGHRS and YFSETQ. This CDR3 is CASSTTGLNTEAFF. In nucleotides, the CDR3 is TGCGCCAGCAGCACGACAGGACTGAACACTGAAGCTTTCTTT.

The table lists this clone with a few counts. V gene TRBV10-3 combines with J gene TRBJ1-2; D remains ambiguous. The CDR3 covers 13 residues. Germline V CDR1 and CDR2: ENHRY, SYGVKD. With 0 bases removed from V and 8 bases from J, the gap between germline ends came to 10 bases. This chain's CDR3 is CAISESTGRGYTF. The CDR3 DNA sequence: TGTGCCATCAGTGAGTCTACGGGAAGAGGCTACACCTTC.

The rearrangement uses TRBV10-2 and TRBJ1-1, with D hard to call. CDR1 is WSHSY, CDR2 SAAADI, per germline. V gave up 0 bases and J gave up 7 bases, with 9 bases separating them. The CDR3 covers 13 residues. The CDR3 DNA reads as TGCGCCAGCAGTGAGTCGCGGGAGGGTGAAGCTTTCTTT. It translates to CASSESREGEAFF.

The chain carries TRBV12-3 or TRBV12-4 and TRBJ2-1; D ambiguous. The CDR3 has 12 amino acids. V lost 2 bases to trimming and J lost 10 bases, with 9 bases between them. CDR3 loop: CASSLLPKEQFF. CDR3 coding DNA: TGTGCCAGCAGTTTACTGCCGAAGGAGCAGTTCTTC.

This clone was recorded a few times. The CDR3 here is CASSLRGRVQETQYF. CDR3 DNA: TGTGCCAGCAGTTTGCGTGGCAGGGTGCAGGAGACCCAGTACTTC. This chain uses TRBV6-2 or TRBV6-3 with TRBJ2-5, with D possibly TRBD1 on 5 matching bases. This CDR3 spans 15 amino acids. Deletions cut 4 bases from V and 5 bases from J, with 17 bases between. Germline V lookup: CDR1 MNHEY, CDR2 SVGEGT.

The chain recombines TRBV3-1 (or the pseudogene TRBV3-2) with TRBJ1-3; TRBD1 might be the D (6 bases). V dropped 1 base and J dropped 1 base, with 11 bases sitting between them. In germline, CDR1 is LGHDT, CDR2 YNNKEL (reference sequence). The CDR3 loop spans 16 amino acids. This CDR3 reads CASSQVMGASGNTIYF. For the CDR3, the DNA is TGTGCCAGCAGCCAAGTCATGGGGGCATCTGGAAACACCATATATTTT.

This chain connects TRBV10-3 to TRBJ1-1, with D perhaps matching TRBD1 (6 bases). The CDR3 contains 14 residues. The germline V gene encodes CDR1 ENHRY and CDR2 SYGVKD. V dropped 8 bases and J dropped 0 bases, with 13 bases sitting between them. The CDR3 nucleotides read TGTGCCATCGGAGCGACAGGATTGAACACTGAAGCTTTCTTT. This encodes CAIGATGLNTEAFF.

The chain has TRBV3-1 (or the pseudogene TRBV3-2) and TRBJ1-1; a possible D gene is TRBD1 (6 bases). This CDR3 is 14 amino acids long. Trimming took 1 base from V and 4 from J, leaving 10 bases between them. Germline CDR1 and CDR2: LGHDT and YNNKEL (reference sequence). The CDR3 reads CASSQANRVTEAFF. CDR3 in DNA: TGTGCCAGCAGCCAAGCGAACAGGGTCACTGAAGCTTTCTTT.

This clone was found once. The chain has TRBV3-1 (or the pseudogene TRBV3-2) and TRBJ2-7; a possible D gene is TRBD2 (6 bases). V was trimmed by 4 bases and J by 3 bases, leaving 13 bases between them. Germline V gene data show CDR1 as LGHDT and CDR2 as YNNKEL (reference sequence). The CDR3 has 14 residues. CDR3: CASSPGGKNYEQYF. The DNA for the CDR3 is TGTGCCAGCAGCCCCGGCGGGAAAAACTACGAGCAGTACTTC.

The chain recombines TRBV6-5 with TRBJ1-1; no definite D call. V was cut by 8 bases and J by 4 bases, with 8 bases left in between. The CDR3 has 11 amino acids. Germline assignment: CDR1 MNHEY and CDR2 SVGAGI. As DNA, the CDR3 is TGTGCCAGCTTTGGGAGCACTGAAGCTTTCTTT. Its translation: CASFGSTEAFF.

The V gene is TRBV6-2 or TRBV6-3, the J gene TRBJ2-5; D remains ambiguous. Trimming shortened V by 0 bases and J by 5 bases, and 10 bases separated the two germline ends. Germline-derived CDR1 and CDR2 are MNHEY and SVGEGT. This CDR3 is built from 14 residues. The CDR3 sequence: CASSYSEVVETQYF. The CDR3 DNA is TGTGCCAGCAGTTACTCTGAAGTGGTGGAGACCCAGTACTTC.

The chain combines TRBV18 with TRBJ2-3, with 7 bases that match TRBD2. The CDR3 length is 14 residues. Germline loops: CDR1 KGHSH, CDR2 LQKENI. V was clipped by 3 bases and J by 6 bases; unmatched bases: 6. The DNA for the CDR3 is TGTGCCAGCTCACCCCCGCGGGGGTGGGATACGCAGTATTTT. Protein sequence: CASSPPRGWDTQYF. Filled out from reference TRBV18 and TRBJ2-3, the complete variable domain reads NAGVMQNPRHLVRRRGQEARLRCSPMKGHSHVYWYRQLPEEGLKFMVYLQKENIIDESGMPKERFSAEFPKEGPSILRIQQVVRGDSAAYFCASSPPRGWDTQYFGPGTRLTVL.